The 27 T cell receptor beta chains given below trace back to one sample, sequenced in a study of T cells in Graves' hyperthyroidism and ophthalmopathy. Amplified regions were TCR beta CDR3 sequences from RNA transcripts. RT-PCR in the first round (using the HTBI primer set) targeted the TCR CDR3. TCRdb used MiXCR to reprocess the multiplex PCR reads, holding one entry per CDR3 protein. The data show around 760,000 distinct CDR3 sequences, with about 35% seen just once and about a third held by the top ten. The sequencing input was blood. These receptors came from a woman aged 40 to 55 with Graves' hyperthyroidism.

This chain joins TRBV10-3 and TRBJ1-4, with 7 bases lining up with TRBD1. Germline V lookup: CDR1 ENHRY, CDR2 SYGVKD. J gave up 8 bases and V 6 bases, and 12 bases lay outside the gene matches. This CDR3 has 15 amino acids. In nucleotides, the CDR3 is TGTGCCATCAGCACGGACAGGTTAATAAGGGAAAAACTGTTTTTT. Amino acid sequence: CAISTDRLIREKLFF.

The chain carries TRBV28 and TRBJ1-3, with D unresolved. Trimming pared 6 bases from V and 8 bases from J, leaving 23 bases between. CDR1 is MDHEN, CDR2 SYDVKM, per germline. CDR3 length equals 16 residues. The CDR3 sequence is CASSPNFSPWEDTIYF. The DNA of the CDR3 is TGTGCCAGCAGCCCCAACTTTTCCCCATGGGAGGACACCATATATTTT.

This clonotype occurred many times. V is TRBV7-2 and J is TRBJ1-6; D remains ambiguous. The CDR3 covers 13 residues. Germline assignment: CDR1 SGHTA and CDR2 FQGNSA. With 1 base removed from V and 10 bases from J, the gap between germline ends came to 8 bases. The CDR3 DNA is TGTGCCAGCAGCTTAGTAGAGAGGTCACCCCTCCACTTT. It codes for CASSLVERSPLHF.

The V and J genes are TRBV20-1 and TRBJ1-3; D is undetermined. V was trimmed by 3 bases and J by 0 bases, leaving 6 bases between them. The CDR3 consists of 13 residues. Germline-derived CDR1 and CDR2 are DFQATT and SNEGSKA (reference sequence). As DNA, the CDR3 is TGCAGTGCTAGCACGTTCTCTGGAAACACCATATATTTT. It yields the protein CSASTFSGNTIYF.

This clonotype was seen at least ten times. The CDR3, as DNA: TGTGCCATCAGAGACAGGGAAGATCGGACTGAAGCTTTCTTT. Translated: CAIRDREDRTEAFF. V and J are TRBV10-3 and TRBJ1-1; 7 bases line up with TRBD1. This CDR3 is built from 14 residues. V trimming: 6 bases; J trimming: 5 bases; junction bases outside the gene matches: 9. Germline V gene lookup returns CDR1 ENHRY and CDR2 SYGVKD.

This clonotype was seen repeatedly, ten times or more. This chain joins TRBV7-2 and TRBJ2-5; possibly TRBD1 or TRBD2 for D (5 bases each). CDR1 and CDR2 (germline): SGHTA, FQGNSA. CDR3 length: 14 residues. The germline V and J ends were trimmed by 1 base and 5 bases, with 11 bases remaining between them. The CDR3 DNA reads as TGTGCCAGCAGCTTAGGGGACCCAAGGGAGACCCAGTACTTC. It yields the protein CASSLGDPRETQYF.

The chain employs TRBV12-3 or TRBV12-4 and TRBJ2-7; D possibly corresponds to TRBD2 (6 bases). Trimming left V 3 bases short and J 6 bases short, with 12 bases between. The CDR3 spans 13 residues. The CDR3 bases are TGTGCCAGCAGTTTTATAGGGGACTGCGAGCAGTACTTC. It yields the protein CASSFIGDCEQYF.

With respect to this clonotype: A much more abundant neighbour one base away suggests this may be a read error. The chain employs TRBV12-3 or TRBV12-4 and TRBJ2-7; D is possibly TRBD1 (6 bases). This CDR3 comprises 17 residues. V lost 4 bases and J lost 2, with 21 bases in between. The CDR3 coding sequence is TGTGCCAGCAGTTCAAGCGACGGCAGGGGAGAAGCCTACGAGCAGTACTTC. Encoded protein: CASSSSDGRGEAYEQYF.

This clonotype was found once. The gene calls are TRBV6-5 and TRBJ2-5; TRBD2 aligns across 7 bases. With 5 bases clipped from V and 2 bases from J, the junction kept 8 bases outside the gene matches. The length of the CDR3 is 15 residues. Germline-derived CDR1 and CDR2 are MNHEY and SVGAGI. The CDR3 is CASSLGREEQETQYF. Here the CDR3 DNA reads TGTGCCAGCAGTCTCGGACGGGAGGAGCAAGAGACCCAGTACTTC.

This clonotype was seen only a few times. The rearrangement joins TRBV29-1 to TRBJ2-7, with 9 nucleotides matching TRBD2. After removal of 4 bases from V and 2 bases from J, the junction contained 6 bases not matched to a gene. Germline V lookup: CDR1 SQVTM, CDR2 ANQGSEA. This CDR3 spans 14 amino acids. The CDR3 region has the DNA TGCAGCGTTGGTCCTGCGGGAGGGCCCTACGAGCAGTACTTC. Residues: CSVGPAGGPYEQYF.

Many counts were recorded for this clonotype. The chain joins TRBV7-8 to TRBJ1-2, with a weak D call TRBD1 (6 bases). CDR1 is SGHVS, CDR2 FQNEAQ, per germline. The ends were cut back, 5 bases at V and 8 bases at J, with 27 bases in the middle. The CDR3 extends over 17 amino acids. The CDR3 coding sequence is TGTGCCAGCAGCGTAACGCAGGGGTGGTTTTCAGTCGAGGGCTACACCTTC. It codes for CASSVTQGWFSVEGYTF. The full variable domain, with the rest looked up from reference TRBV7-8 and TRBJ1-2, is GAGVSQSPRYKVAKRGQDVALRCDPISGHVSLFWYQQALGQGPEFLTYFQNEAQLDKSGLPSDRFFAERPEGSVSTLKIQRTQQEDSAVYLCASSVTQGWFSVEGYTFGSGTRLTVV.

The rearrangement joins TRBV5-5 to TRBJ2-3; no clear D. Per the germline V gene, CDR1 is SGHKS and CDR2 is YYEKEE (reference sequence). V lost 2 bases and J 2 bases, leaving 12 bases between the germline ends. This CDR3 has 15 amino acids. Written as DNA, the CDR3 is TGTGCCAGCAGCTTAATTTTCGGGTCCACAGATACGCAGTATTTT. Amino acid sequence: CASSLIFGSTDTQYF.

This clonotype was observed many times. The V and J genes are TRBV20-1 and TRBJ2-5, with 8 bases lining up with TRBD1. The germline V gene encodes CDR1 DFQATT and CDR2 SNEGSKA (reference sequence). The CDR3 runs to 14 residues. J gave up 5 bases and V 1 base, and 6 bases lay outside the gene matches. CDR3: CSARGLTGEETQYF. The CDR3 DNA follows: TGCAGTGCTAGAGGTCTGACAGGGGAGGAGACCCAGTACTTC.

Only a few counts were recorded for this clonotype. Just one base apart from a much larger clone, this may be a read error. V is TRBV5-6 and J is TRBJ2-7; D unresolved. This CDR3 is 9 amino acids long. The V end lost 3 bases, the J end lost 6 bases, and 1 base lay between the germline ends. Germline V lookup: CDR1 SGHDT, CDR2 YYEEEE. This CDR3 reads CASSSEQYF. CDR3 sequence (DNA): TGTGCCAGCAGCTCCGAGCAGTACTTC.

This clonotype was counted at least ten times. This chain connects TRBV10-3 to TRBJ1-6; D is uncertain. This CDR3 has 14 residues. CDR1 is ENHRY and CDR2 is SYGVKD in the germline V gene. V was cut by 3 bases and J by 5 bases, with 8 bases left in between. The CDR3 nucleotides are TGTGCCATCAGTGATAAGGGTAATAATTCACCCCTCCACTTT. Translated, it gives CAISDKGNNSPLHF.

V is TRBV5-8 and J is TRBJ1-5; D gene uncertain. V shed 3 bases and J shed 1 base, with 17 bases lying between them. The germline CDR1 and CDR2 sequences are SGHTS and YDEGEE. This CDR3 is built from 17 residues. CDR3 in amino acids: CASSSSPQSISNQPQHF. The CDR3 DNA is TGTGCCAGCAGCTCCTCCCCACAGTCGATAAGCAATCAGCCCCAGCATTTT.

This chain links TRBV4-3 with TRBJ2-5; tentatively, D is TRBD1 (5 bases). From germline, CDR1 is LGHNA and CDR2 YSLEER. The V and J ends lost 4 bases and 2 bases respectively, with 20 bases between them. The CDR3 has 17 residues. For the CDR3, the DNA is TGCGCCAGCAGCCTTCACGTTCCTTTCCGACAGCAAGAGACCCAGTACTTC. Its translation: CASSLHVPFRQQETQYF.

The chain joins TRBV7-2 to TRBJ1-4, with 8 bases identical to TRBD1. The V gene's germline CDR1 is SGHTA and CDR2 FQGNSA. J gave up 8 bases and V 5 bases, and 7 bases lay outside the gene matches. This CDR3 has 14 residues. DNA for the CDR3: TGTGCCAGCAGCCTCTGGACAGGGAGCGAAAAACTGTTTTTT. Amino acids: CASSLWTGSEKLFF.

This clonotype was seen many times. The rearrangement uses TRBV10-3 and TRBJ1-2; TRBD1 might be the D (5 bases). The CDR3 extends over 12 amino acids. Germline V gene sequence: CDR1 ENHRY, CDR2 SYGVKD. The germline V and J ends were trimmed by 5 bases and 2 bases, with 6 bases remaining between them. The CDR3 spells CAISRGNYGYTF. The CDR3 region has the DNA TGTGCCATCAGTCGGGGGAACTATGGCTACACCTTC.

Many counts were recorded for this clonotype. CDR3 nucleotides: TGTGCCAGTTCACTAAAGGGGAGCGATCAGCCCCAGCATTTT. It translates to CASSLKGSDQPQHF. The chain couples TRBV2 to TRBJ1-5, with D maybe TRBD1 (5 bases). Trimming shortened V by 9 bases and J by 5 bases, and 17 bases separated the two germline ends. The CDR3 contains 14 residues. Germline CDR1 and CDR2: SNHLY and FYNNEI.

J is TRBJ2-7 and V is TRBV28; 13 bases match TRBD2. Germline CDR1 is MDHEN and CDR2 is SYDVKM. After removal of 3 bases from V and 3 bases from J, the junction contained 8 bases not matched to a gene. CDR3 size: 17 residues. The CDR3 loop is CASSFGTSGNPYYEQYF. The CDR3 DNA is TGTGCCAGCAGTTTCGGGACTAGCGGGAACCCCTACTACGAGCAGTACTTC. Complete variable domain (other parts from reference TRBV28 and TRBJ2-7): DVKVTQSSRYLVKRTGEKVFLECVQDMDHENMFWYRQDPGLGLRLIYFSYDVKMKEKGDIPEGYSVSREKKERFSLILESASTNQTSMYLCASSFGTSGNPYYEQYFGPGTRLTVT.

This chain links TRBV12-3 or TRBV12-4 with TRBJ2-7, with 8 bases identical to TRBD2. The junction had 6 bases not matched to a gene; V was cut back by 8 bases and J by 3 bases. The CDR3 is 13 amino acids. CDR3 in DNA: TGTGCCAGCGGCCGGGGGGGCCTCTACGAGCAGTACTTC. This gives the protein CASGRGGLYEQYF.

In its sample, this clonotype was seen a few times. The rearrangement uses TRBV7-2 and TRBJ2-5; D not resolved. This CDR3 region has 12 residues. CDR1 SGHTA and CDR2 FQGNSA come from the germline V gene. Trimming removed 4 bases at V and 4 bases at J, with 7 bases between. CDR3 residues: CASSSIPETQYF. DNA of the CDR3: TGTGCCAGCAGCTCAATCCCAGAGACCCAGTACTTC.

The table lists this clonotype with many counts. The chain couples TRBV6-6 to TRBJ1-6, with 7 bases aligning to TRBD1. With V trimmed by 7 bases and J by 11 bases, 2 bases remained unmatched. The CDR3 runs to 11 residues. CDR1 MNHNY and CDR2 SVGAGI come from the germline V gene (reference sequence). The CDR3 loop reads CASNQGAPLHF. CDR3 nucleotides: TGTGCCAGCAACCAGGGGGCACCCCTCCACTTT.

Details on this clonotype: Lacking the conserved final phenylalanine or tryptophan, this CDR3 likely reflects a read error. The chain couples TRBV4-3 to TRBJ2-7; D is undetermined. Germline values: CDR1 LGHNA, CDR2 YSLEER. V was cut by 0 bases and J by 2 bases, with 5 bases left in between. This CDR3 comprises 13 residues. CDR3 sequence reads: CASSQELPYEQYL. In DNA form, the CDR3 reads TGCGCCAGCAGCCAAGAGTTGCCCTACGAGCAGTACCTC.

This clonotype appeared many times. The J gene is TRBJ2-7, the V gene TRBV7-9; possibly TRBD2 for D (5 bases). The CDR3 loop spans 14 amino acids. Trimming cost V 9 bases and J 0 bases, with 15 bases left between them. Germline V CDR1 and CDR2: SEHNR, FQNEAQ (reference sequence). The CDR3 sequence is CASGGSGASYEQYF. CDR3 sequence (DNA): TGTGCCAGTGGCGGCAGCGGCGCCTCCTACGAGCAGTACTTC.

This clonotype was seen many times. The V gene is TRBV10-1, the J gene TRBJ2-2; D not certain. Looked up from germline, CDR1 is WNHNN and CDR2 is SYGVQD (reference sequence). CDR3 length: 14 amino acids. The V and J ends lost 0 bases and 3 bases respectively, with 5 bases between them. The CDR3 here is CASSESTHTGELFF. For the CDR3, the DNA is TGCGCCAGCAGTGAGTCGACTCACACCGGGGAGCTGTTTTTT.